The next 29 T cell receptor beta chains were all read from a single sample in a study of control samples from healthy donors and cancer patients. Profiled with immunoSEQ multiplex PCR; TCRdb holds only in-frame clones, not every one. The sample carries around 120,000 clones, 80% to 90% recorded once. Sequenced: PBMCs. The receptors were sampled from a woman in her 50s with colorectal cancer.

CDR3 in DNA: TGTGCCAGCAGCTTGGACCCCAATGAGCAGTTCTTC. It is translated as CASSLDPNEQFF. V usage is TRBV7-6 and J usage is TRBJ2-1; no reliable D call. The germline V gene has CDR1 SGHVS and CDR2 FNYEAQ. The CDR3 is 12 residues long. With 3 bases removed from V and 6 bases from J, the gap between germline ends came to 6 bases.

The V and J genes are TRBV5-1 and TRBJ2-7; 8 bases are shared with TRBD2. CDR1 SGHRS and CDR2 YFSETQ come from the germline V gene. The V gene end was trimmed by 1 base and the J gene end by 0 bases; junction bases not matched to a gene: 9. This CDR3 contains 17 residues. CDR3 residues: CASSLYPQTSGSYEQYF. CDR3 sequence (DNA): TGCGCCAGCAGCTTGTATCCTCAAACTAGCGGCTCCTACGAGCAGTACTTC. Full variable domain (outside the CDR3, taken from reference TRBV5-1 and TRBJ2-7): KAGVTQTPRYLIKTRGQQVTLSCSPISGHRSVSWYQQTPGQGLQFLFEYFSETQRNKGNFPGRFSGRQFSNSRSEMNVSTLELGDSALYLCASSLYPQTSGSYEQYFGPGTRLTVT.

V and J are TRBV7-9 and TRBJ1-1; D unclear. CDR3 size: 16 residues. Germline loops: CDR1 SEHNR, CDR2 FQNEAQ (reference sequence). The V and J ends lost 1 base and 1 base respectively, with 13 bases between them. This chain's CDR3 is CASSLERILTNTEAFF. The CDR3 DNA follows: TGTGCCAGCAGCTTAGAACGGATTTTGACGAACACTGAAGCTTTCTTT. The full variable domain, completed using reference TRBV7-9 and TRBJ1-1, is DTGVSQNPRHKITKRGQNVTFRCDPISEHNRLYWYRQTLGQGPEFLTYFQNEAQLEKSRLLSDRFSAERPKGSFSTLEIQRTEQGDSAMYLCASSLERILTNTEAFFGQGTRLTVV.

The chain couples TRBV2 to TRBJ1-2; 7 bases fit TRBD1. Trimming took 3 bases from V and 2 from J; bases not matched to a gene: 6. The germline gives CDR1 SNHLY, CDR2 FYNNEI. The CDR3 has 15 residues. This CDR3 reads CASSEGQGENYGYTF. The CDR3, as DNA: TGTGCCAGCAGTGAGGGTCAGGGGGAAAACTATGGCTACACCTTC.

Details on this clone: The sample contains more than one DNA sequence encoding this CDR3. The chain has TRBV10-3 and TRBJ2-7; TRBD2 matches at 9 bases. Germline lookup yields CDR1 ENHRY and CDR2 SYGVKD. Trimming cost V 3 bases and J 6 bases; bases outside gene matches: 6. The CDR3 consists of 14 residues. The CDR3 loop reads CAISEAGGPLEQYF. The CDR3 nucleotides read TGTGCCATCAGTGAAGCGGGAGGTCCCCTCGAGCAGTACTTC.

DNA of the CDR3: TGTGCCAGCAGCAACAGATCAAGAGGGGATGGCTACACCTTC. Its protein product is CASSNRSRGDGYTF. V is TRBV28 and J is TRBJ1-2, with D perhaps TRBD1 (5 bases). The CDR3 is 14 residues long. Germline lookup yields CDR1 MDHEN and CDR2 SYDVKM. V shed 6 bases and J shed 6 bases, with 17 bases lying between them.

The chain is built from TRBV11-2 and TRBJ1-1, with 9 bases identical to TRBD1. Losses at the gene ends were 4 bases for V and 1 base for J; bases not matched to a gene: 4. The CDR3 runs 15 residues. The germline V gene encodes CDR1 SGHAT and CDR2 FQNNGV. The CDR3 DNA follows: TGTGCCAGCAGCTCGGGACAGGGAAGGAACACTGAAGCTTTCTTT. Translation: CASSSGQGRNTEAFF.

The gene calls are TRBV19 and TRBJ2-1; the match to TRBD1 covers 8 bases. Germline V gene sequence: CDR1 LNHDA, CDR2 SQIVND (reference sequence). J was trimmed by 8 bases and V by 7 bases; bases with no gene match: 16. The CDR3 contains 16 residues. This chain's CDR3 is CASTPRWAGGGDEQFF. The CDR3 bases are TGTGCCAGTACCCCCCGCTGGGCAGGGGGCGGCGATGAGCAGTTCTTC.

The CDR3 here is CASSRTSGGAHEQFF. The CDR3, as DNA: TGTGCCAGTAGTAGGACTAGCGGGGGGGCCCATGAGCAGTTCTTC. The chain is built from TRBV19 and TRBJ2-1; 15 bases match TRBD2. Losses at the gene ends were 4 bases for V and 8 bases for J; bases not matched to a gene: 3. Germline loops: CDR1 LNHDA, CDR2 SQIVND (reference sequence). The CDR3 consists of 15 residues.

Points on this clone: This specimen includes other DNA sequences encoding the same CDR3. The chain joins TRBV12-3 or TRBV12-4 to TRBJ1-1, with D unclear. Trimming removed 0 bases at V and 3 bases at J, with 5 bases between. The length of the CDR3 is 13 residues. Here the CDR3 DNA reads TGTGCCAGCAGTTTAGCGAGTTACACTGAAGCTTTCTTT. Protein: CASSLASYTEAFF.

The genes are TRBV5-1 and TRBJ2-7, with 7 bases matching TRBD1. The V segment lost 0 bases and the J segment 0 bases; nucleotides outside the gene matches: 6. The CDR3 covers 16 residues. The germline V gene has CDR1 SGHRS and CDR2 YFSETQ. CDR3 coding DNA: TGCGCCAGCAGCTTGGCCGGCAGGGGGAGCTCCTACGAGCAGTACTTC. It is translated as CASSLAGRGSSYEQYF.

The V and J genes are TRBV11-2 and TRBJ1-6; 7 bases line up with TRBD1. The CDR3 runs to 19 residues. The germline gives CDR1 SGHAT, CDR2 FQNNGV. V dropped 5 bases and J dropped 3; count of bases not matched to a gene: 16. The CDR3 spells CASSHTGTNRGNYNSPLHF. DNA for the CDR3: TGTGCCAGCAGCCATACCGGGACAAACAGGGGAAACTATAATTCACCCCTCCACTTT.

The rearrangement uses TRBV5-5 and TRBJ2-3, with a weak D call TRBD1 (5 bases). The CDR3 sequence is 13 residues long. Germline V lookup: CDR1 SGHKS, CDR2 YYEKEE (reference sequence). Trimming shortened V by 4 bases and J by 6 bases, and 12 bases separated the two germline ends. The CDR3 loop is CASSPTGPDTQYF. The CDR3 nucleotides are TGTGCCAGCAGCCCCACAGGACCGGATACGCAGTATTTT.

The rearrangement links TRBV27 to TRBJ2-1; 10 positions agree with TRBD2. V shed 3 bases and J 9 bases; nucleotides not matched to a gene: 8. The CDR3 is 15 residues long. Per the germline V gene, CDR1 is MNHEY and CDR2 is SMNVEV (reference sequence). CDR3 DNA: TGTGCCAGCAGTTTCCTCAGCGGGAGGGCCGGTGAGCAGTTCTTC. Amino acid sequence: CASSFLSGRAGEQFF.

The V and J genes are TRBV5-1 and TRBJ1-1, with 9 bases aligning to TRBD1. Germline V lookup: CDR1 SGHRS, CDR2 YFSETQ. The CDR3 sequence is 14 residues long. The junction had 4 bases not matched to a gene; V was cut back by 6 bases and J by 1 base. The CDR3 DNA follows: TGCGCCAGCAACGGACAGGGGTCGAACACTGAAGCTTTCTTT. The encoded protein is CASNGQGSNTEAFF.

This chain joins TRBV7-9 and TRBJ1-5; 7 bases agree with TRBD1. Germline lookup yields CDR1 SEHNR and CDR2 FQNEAQ (reference sequence). There are 18 residues in the CDR3. With 5 bases clipped from V and 0 bases from J, the junction kept 13 bases outside the gene matches. The CDR3 coding sequence is TGTGCCAGCAGCCTCGACAGGGCCTCAGATTATAGCAATCAGCCCCAGCATTTT. Encoded protein: CASSLDRASDYSNQPQHF.

This clone was detected a few times. V and J are TRBV5-1 and TRBJ2-3; 8 positions agree with TRBD1. CDR1 is SGHRS and CDR2 is YFSETQ in the germline V gene. The CDR3 is made up of 14 amino acids. J gave up 4 bases and V 4 bases, and 5 bases lay outside the gene matches. Written as DNA, the CDR3 is TGCGCCAGCAGCCTCCAGACAGGGGCAGATACGCAGTATTTT. Protein product: CASSLQTGADTQYF.

The chain is built from TRBV30 and TRBJ1-1; tentative D call: TRBD1 (6 bases). The ends were cut back, 5 bases at V and 1 base at J, with 11 bases in the middle. Germline CDR1 reads GTSNPN; CDR2 reads SVGIG (reference sequence). The CDR3 is 13 residues long. CDR3 residues: CAWQGIQNTEAFF. CDR3 bases: TGTGCCTGGCAGGGGATTCAGAACACTGAAGCTTTCTTT.

V and J are TRBV6-5 and TRBJ1-2, with 8 bases matching TRBD1. V trimming: 8 bases; J trimming: 8 bases; junction bases outside the gene matches: 13. The CDR3 spans 14 residues. The V gene's germline CDR1 is MNHEY and CDR2 SVGAGI. The CDR3 nucleotides read TGTGCCAGCGGCCGGACAGGGAATAGCTACGGCTACACCTTC. Translating gives CASGRTGNSYGYTF.

To note about this clone: Different DNA sequences within this sample yield the same CDR3. The chain has TRBV15 and TRBJ1-5, with D perhaps TRBD1 (5 bases). Germline lookup yields CDR1 LNHNV and CDR2 YYDKDF (reference sequence). This CDR3 has 15 amino acids. Trimming cost V 0 bases and J 4 bases, with 10 bases left between them. Written as DNA, the CDR3 is TGTGCCACCAGCAGAGACAGGGTGGGTAATCAGCCCCAGCATTTT. Amino acids: CATSRDRVGNQPQHF.

The chain has TRBV2 and TRBJ1-2, with unresolved D. Trimming pared 6 bases from V and 1 base from J, leaving 6 bases between. There are 12 residues in the CDR3. CDR1 is SNHLY and CDR2 is FYNNEI in the germline V gene. CDR3 nucleotide sequence: TGTGCCAGCAGGGAAAATAACTATGGCTACACCTTC. Translating it yields CASRENNYGYTF.

V and J are TRBV30 and TRBJ1-5; weak D call: TRBD1 (6 bases). With 0 bases removed from V and 8 bases from J, the gap between germline ends came to 14 bases. The germline V gene has CDR1 GTSNPN and CDR2 SVGIG (reference sequence). CDR3 size: 14 residues. CDR3 sequence: CAWSVRGAWEPQHF. CDR3 nucleotide sequence: TGTGCCTGGAGTGTAAGGGGGGCGTGGGAGCCCCAGCATTTT.

This chain links TRBV7-2 with TRBJ2-7; D is perhaps TRBD1 (6 bases). Germline V gene sequence: CDR1 SGHTA, CDR2 FQGNSA. The CDR3 is 15 residues long. Trimming left V 0 bases short and J 3 bases short, with 12 bases between. This chain's CDR3 is CASSLAKTGGYEQYF. For the CDR3, the DNA is TGTGCCAGCAGCTTAGCCAAGACAGGAGGCTACGAGCAGTACTTC.

This rearrangement joins TRBV19 to TRBJ1-6; 9 bases line up with TRBD1. The V gene's germline CDR1 is LNHDA and CDR2 SQIVND (reference sequence). This CDR3 has 13 amino acids. With 10 bases clipped from V and 10 bases from J, the junction kept 8 bases outside the gene matches. The CDR3 loop reads CATRDREGSPLHF. The CDR3 DNA is TGTGCCACCCGGGACAGGGAGGGGTCACCCCTCCACTTT.

V and J are TRBV19 and TRBJ1-2, with 7 nucleotides matching TRBD1. CDR1 is LNHDA, CDR2 SQIVND, per germline (reference sequence). The ends lost 7 bases at V and 5 bases at J; junction bases unmatched: 10. The CDR3 length is 14 residues. CDR3 residues: CASIGDRHLYGYTF. Written as DNA, the CDR3 is TGTGCCAGTATTGGGGACAGACACCTTTATGGCTACACCTTC.

The chain links TRBV6-5 to TRBJ1-2; 8 bases map to TRBD1. V trimming: 7 bases; J trimming: 5 bases; junction bases outside the gene matches: 9. In germline, CDR1 is MNHEY, CDR2 SVGAGI. CDR3 size: 14 residues. The CDR3 loop is CASIPSRGHYGYTF. The CDR3, as DNA: TGTGCCAGCATCCCTTCCAGGGGGCATTATGGCTACACCTTC.

The chain is built from TRBV5-1 and TRBJ1-3; D is undetermined. The CDR3 runs 15 residues. Germline-derived CDR1 and CDR2 are SGHRS and YFSETQ. The ends were cut back, 0 bases at V and 4 bases at J, with 11 bases in the middle. CDR3 bases: TGCGCCAGCAGCTTGGATAGGGTCGAAGGAAACACCATATATTTT. Translated: CASSLDRVEGNTIYF.

In its sample, this clone was seen once. CDR3 protein: CASSASSTDTQYF. The CDR3 coding sequence is TGTGCCAGCAGCGCCTCTAGCACAGATACGCAGTATTTT. The J gene is TRBJ2-3, the V gene TRBV7-3; D remains unclear. CDR1 is SGHTA, CDR2 FQGTGA, per germline. V was shortened by 5 bases and J by 0 bases, with 6 bases between the two germline ends. This CDR3 comprises 13 residues.

CDR3 protein: CATRQGLSSGANVLTF. CDR3 nucleotides: TGTGCCACCCGGCAGGGCCTTAGCTCTGGGGCCAACGTCCTGACTTTC. The chain uses TRBV2 and TRBJ2-6; weak D call: TRBD1 (5 bases). Germline V gene data show CDR1 as SNHLY and CDR2 as FYNNEI. The CDR3 runs 16 residues. V shed 10 bases and J shed 0 bases, with 16 bases lying between them.